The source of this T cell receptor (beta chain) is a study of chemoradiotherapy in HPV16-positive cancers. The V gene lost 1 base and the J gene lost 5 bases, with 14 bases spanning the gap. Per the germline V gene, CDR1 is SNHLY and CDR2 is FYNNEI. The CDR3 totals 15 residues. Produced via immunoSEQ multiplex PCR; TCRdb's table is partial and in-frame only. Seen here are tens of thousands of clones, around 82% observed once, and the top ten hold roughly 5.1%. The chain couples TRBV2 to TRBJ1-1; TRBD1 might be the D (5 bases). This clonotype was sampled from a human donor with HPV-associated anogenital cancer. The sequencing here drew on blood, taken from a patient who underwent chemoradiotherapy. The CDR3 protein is CASSEVGRESTEAFF. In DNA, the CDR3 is TGTGCCAGCAGTGAAGTCGGCAGGGAATCGACTGAAGCTTTCTTT.